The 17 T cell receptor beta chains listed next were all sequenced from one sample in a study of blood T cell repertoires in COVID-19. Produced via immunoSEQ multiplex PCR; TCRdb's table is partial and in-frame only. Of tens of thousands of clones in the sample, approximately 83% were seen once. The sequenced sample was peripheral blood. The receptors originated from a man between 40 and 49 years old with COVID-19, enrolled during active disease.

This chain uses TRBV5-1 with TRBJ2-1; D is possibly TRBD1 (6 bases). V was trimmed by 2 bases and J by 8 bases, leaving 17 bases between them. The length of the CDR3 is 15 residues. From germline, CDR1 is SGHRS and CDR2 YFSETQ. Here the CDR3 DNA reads TGCGCCAGCAGCTTCGGGGACATTAGGCACCATGAGCAGTTCTTC. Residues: CASSFGDIRHHEQFF. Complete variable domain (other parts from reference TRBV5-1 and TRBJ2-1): KAGVTQTPRYLIKTRGQQVTLSCSPISGHRSVSWYQQTPGQGLQFLFEYFSETQRNKGNFPGRFSGRQFSNSRSEMNVSTLELGDSALYLCASSFGDIRHHEQFFGPGTRLTVL.

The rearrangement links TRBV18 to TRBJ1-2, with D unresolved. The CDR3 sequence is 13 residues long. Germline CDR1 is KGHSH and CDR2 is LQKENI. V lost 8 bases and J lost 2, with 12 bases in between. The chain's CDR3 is CASREEGNYGYTF. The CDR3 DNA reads TGTGCCAGCCGAGAGGAGGGAAACTATGGCTACACCTTC.

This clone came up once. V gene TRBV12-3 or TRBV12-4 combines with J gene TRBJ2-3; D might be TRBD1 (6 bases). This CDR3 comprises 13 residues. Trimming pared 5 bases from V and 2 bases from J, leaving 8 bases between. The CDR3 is CASSRQVTDTQYF. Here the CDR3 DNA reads TGTGCCAGCAGTCGACAGGTCACAGATACGCAGTATTTT.

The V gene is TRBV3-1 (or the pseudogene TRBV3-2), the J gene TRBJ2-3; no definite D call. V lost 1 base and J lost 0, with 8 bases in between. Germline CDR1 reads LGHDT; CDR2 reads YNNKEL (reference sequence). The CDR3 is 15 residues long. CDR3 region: CASSQGLQSTDTQYF. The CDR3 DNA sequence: TGTGCCAGCAGCCAAGGCCTCCAGAGCACAGATACGCAGTATTTT.

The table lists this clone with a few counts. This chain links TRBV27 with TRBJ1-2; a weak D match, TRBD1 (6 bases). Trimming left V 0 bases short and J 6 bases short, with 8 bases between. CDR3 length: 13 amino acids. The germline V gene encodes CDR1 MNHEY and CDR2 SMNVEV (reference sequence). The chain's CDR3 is CASSLSWTDGYTF. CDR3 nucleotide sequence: TGTGCCAGCAGTTTATCCTGGACAGATGGCTACACCTTC.

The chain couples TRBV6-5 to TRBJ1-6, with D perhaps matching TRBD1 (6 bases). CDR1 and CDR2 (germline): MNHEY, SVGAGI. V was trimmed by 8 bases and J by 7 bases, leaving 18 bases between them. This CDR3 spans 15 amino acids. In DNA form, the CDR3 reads TGTGCCAGCTCCCGGACAGATAAGGGGAATTCACCCCTCCACTTT. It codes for CASSRTDKGNSPLHF.

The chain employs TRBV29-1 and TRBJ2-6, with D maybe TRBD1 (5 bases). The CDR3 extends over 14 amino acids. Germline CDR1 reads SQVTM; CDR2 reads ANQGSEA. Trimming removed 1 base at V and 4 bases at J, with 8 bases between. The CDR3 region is CSVEVGHGANVLTF. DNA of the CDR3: TGCAGCGTTGAAGTGGGGCACGGGGCCAACGTCCTGACTTTC.

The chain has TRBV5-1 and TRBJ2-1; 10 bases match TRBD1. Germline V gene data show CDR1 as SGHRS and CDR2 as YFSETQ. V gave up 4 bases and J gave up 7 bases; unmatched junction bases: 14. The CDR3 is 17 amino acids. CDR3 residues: CASSRALRDRGGNEQFF. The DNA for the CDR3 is TGCGCCAGCAGCCGAGCCTTACGGGACAGGGGAGGAAATGAGCAGTTCTTC.

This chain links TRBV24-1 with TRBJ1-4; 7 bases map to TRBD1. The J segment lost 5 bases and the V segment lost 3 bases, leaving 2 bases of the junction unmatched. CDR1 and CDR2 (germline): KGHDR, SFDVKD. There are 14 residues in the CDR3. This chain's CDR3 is CATSDTQGNEKLFF. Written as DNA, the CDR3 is TGTGCCACCAGTGATACACAGGGGAATGAAAAACTGTTTTTT.

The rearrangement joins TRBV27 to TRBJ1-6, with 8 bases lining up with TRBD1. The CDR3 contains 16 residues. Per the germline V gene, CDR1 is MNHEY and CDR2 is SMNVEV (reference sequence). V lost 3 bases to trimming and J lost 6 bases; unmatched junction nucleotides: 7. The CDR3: CASSLHSGGSNSPLHF. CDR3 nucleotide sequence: TGTGCCAGCAGTTTGCACTCAGGGGGCTCTAATTCACCCCTCCACTTT.

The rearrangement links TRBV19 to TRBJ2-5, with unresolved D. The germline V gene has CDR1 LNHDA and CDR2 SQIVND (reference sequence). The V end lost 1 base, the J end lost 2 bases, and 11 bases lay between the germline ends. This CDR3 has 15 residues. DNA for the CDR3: TGTGCCAGTAGTATAGTTTTAGGAGTGCAAGAGACCCAGTACTTC. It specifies CASSIVLGVQETQYF.

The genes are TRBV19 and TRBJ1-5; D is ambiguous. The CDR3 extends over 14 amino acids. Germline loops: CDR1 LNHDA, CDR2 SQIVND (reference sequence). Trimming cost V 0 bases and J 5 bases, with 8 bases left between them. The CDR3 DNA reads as TGTGCCAGTAGTATAGATTGGGAGGATCAGCCCCAGCATTTT. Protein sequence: CASSIDWEDQPQHF.

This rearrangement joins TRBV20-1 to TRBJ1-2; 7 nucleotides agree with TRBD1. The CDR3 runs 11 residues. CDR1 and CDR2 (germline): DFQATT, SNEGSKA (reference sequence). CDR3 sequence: CSERGQYGYTF. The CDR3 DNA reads TGCAGCGAAAGGGGGCAGTATGGCTACACCTTC.

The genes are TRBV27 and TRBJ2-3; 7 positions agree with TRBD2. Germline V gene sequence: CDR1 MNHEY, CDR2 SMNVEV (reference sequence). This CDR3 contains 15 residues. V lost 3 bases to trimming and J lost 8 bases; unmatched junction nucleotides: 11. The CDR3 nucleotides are TGTGCCAGCAGTTTCGCGGGGGAGGGTTCAGGTACGCAGTATTTT. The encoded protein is CASSFAGEGSGTQYF.

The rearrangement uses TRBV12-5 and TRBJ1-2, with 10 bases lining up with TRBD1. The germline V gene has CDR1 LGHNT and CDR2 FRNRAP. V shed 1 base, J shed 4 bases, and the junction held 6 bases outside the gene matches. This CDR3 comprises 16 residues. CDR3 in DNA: TGTGCTAGTGGTTTGGGGGGACAGGGGTTTACCTATGGCTACACCTTC. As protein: CASGLGGQGFTYGYTF.

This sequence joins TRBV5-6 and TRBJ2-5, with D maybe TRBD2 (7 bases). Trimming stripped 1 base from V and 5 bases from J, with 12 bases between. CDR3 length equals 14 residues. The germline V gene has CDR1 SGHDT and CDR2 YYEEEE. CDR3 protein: CASSLLEGGETQYF. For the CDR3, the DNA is TGTGCCAGCAGCTTGTTGGAGGGGGGGGAGACCCAGTACTTC.

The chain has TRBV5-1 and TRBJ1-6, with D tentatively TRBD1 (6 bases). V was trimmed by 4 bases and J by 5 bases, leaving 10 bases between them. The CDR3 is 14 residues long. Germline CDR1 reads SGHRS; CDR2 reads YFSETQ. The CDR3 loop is CASSQGQNNSPLHF. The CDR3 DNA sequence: TGCGCCAGCAGCCAGGGACAAAATAATTCACCCCTCCACTTT.